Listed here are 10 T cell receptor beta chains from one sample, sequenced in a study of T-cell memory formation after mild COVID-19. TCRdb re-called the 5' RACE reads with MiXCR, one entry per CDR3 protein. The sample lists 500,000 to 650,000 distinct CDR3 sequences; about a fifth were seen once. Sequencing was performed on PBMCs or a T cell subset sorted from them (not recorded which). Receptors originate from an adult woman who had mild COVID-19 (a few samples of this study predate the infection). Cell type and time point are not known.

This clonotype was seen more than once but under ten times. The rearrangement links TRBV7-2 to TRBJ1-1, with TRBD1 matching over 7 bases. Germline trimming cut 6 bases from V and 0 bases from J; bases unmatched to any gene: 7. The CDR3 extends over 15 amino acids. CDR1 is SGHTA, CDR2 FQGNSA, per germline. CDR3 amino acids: CASRIAGGLNTEAFF. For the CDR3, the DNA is TGTGCCAGCAGGATCGCAGGGGGGTTGAACACTGAAGCTTTCTTT.

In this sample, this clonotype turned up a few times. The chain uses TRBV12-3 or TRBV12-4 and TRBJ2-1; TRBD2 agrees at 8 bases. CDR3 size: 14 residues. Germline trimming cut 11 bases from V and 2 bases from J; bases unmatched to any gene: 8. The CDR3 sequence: CAVSVAGTYNEQFF. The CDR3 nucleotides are TGTGCCGTGTCGGTAGCGGGGACCTACAATGAGCAGTTCTTC.

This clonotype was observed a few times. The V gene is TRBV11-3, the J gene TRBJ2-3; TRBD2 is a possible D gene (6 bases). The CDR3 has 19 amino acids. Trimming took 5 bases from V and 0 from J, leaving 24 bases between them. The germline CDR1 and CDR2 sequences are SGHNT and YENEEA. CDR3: CASSPITNLAGPSTDTQYF. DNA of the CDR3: TGTGCCAGCAGCCCAATCACGAATCTTGCGGGGCCTAGCACAGATACGCAGTATTTT.

CDR3 DNA: TGTGCCAGCAGTCCCGGCGGACGGACCAGCTCCTACGAGCAGTACTTC. Translated, it gives CASSPGGRTSSYEQYF. The chain employs TRBV12-3 or TRBV12-4 and TRBJ2-7, with no clear D. The CDR3 runs 16 residues. Trimming took off 5 bases at V and 0 bases at J, with 17 bases between the two ends.

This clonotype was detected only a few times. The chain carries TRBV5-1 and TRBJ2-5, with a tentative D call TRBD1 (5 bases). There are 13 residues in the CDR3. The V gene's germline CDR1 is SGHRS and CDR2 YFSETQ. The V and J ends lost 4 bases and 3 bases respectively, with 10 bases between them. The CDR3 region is CASSPVGEETQYF. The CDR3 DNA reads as TGCGCCAGCAGCCCAGTAGGGGAAGAGACCCAGTACTTC. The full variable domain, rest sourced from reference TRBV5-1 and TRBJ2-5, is KAGVTQTPRYLIKTRGQQVTLSCSPISGHRSVSWYQQTPGQGLQFLFEYFSETQRNKGNFPGRFSGRQFSNSRSEMNVSTLELGDSALYLCASSPVGEETQYFGPGTRLLVL.

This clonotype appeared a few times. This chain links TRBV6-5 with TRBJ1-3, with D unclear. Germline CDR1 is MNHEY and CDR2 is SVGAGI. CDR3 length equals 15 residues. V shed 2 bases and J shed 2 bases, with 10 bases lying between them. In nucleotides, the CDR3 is TGTGCCAGCAGTTACCAGCCCGGAACTGGAAACACCATATATTTT. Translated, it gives CASSYQPGTGNTIYF.

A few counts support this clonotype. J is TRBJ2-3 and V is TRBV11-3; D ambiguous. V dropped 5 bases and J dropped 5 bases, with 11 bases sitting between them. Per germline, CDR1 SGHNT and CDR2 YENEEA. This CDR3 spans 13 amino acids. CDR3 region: CASSLSWKDTQYF. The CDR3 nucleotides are TGTGCCAGCAGCCTCTCTTGGAAAGATACGCAGTATTTT.

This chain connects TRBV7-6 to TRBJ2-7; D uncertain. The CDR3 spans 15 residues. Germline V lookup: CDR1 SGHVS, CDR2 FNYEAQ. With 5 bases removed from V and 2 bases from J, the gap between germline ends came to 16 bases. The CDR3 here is CASSPRSSNTYEQYF. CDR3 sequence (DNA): TGTGCCAGCAGCCCTCGAAGTTCTAATACCTACGAGCAGTACTTC.

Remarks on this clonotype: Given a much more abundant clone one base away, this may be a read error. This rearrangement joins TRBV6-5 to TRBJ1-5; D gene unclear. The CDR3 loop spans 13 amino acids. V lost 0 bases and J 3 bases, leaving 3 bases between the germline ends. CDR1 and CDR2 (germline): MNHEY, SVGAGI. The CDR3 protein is CASSYSINQPQHF. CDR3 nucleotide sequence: TGTGCCAGCAGTTACTCGATCAATCAGCCCCAGCATTTT.

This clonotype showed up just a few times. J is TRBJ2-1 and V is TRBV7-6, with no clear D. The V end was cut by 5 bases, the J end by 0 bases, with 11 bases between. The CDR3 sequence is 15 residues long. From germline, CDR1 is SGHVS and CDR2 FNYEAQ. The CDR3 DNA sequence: TGTGCCAGCAGCGGGTCTCGGGCCTCCTACAATGAGCAGTTCTTC. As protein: CASSGSRASYNEQFF.